The 23 T cell receptor beta chains listed next were all sequenced from one sample in a study of blood T cell repertoires in COVID-19. Sequencing was performed with immunoSEQ multiplex PCR; in TCRdb, only in-frame clones are kept and a portion is missing. The sample holds roughly 330,000 clones; more than 70% are singletons and the top ten take about 6%. Sequencing was carried out using peripheral blood. Every receptor here comes from a man between 18 and 35 years old who had recovered from COVID-19.

The chain couples TRBV6-5 to TRBJ2-2; 12 nucleotides match TRBD2. Germline assignment: CDR1 MNHEY and CDR2 SVGAGI. This CDR3 region has 15 residues. Unmatched junction bases numbered 3, after V lost 4 bases and J lost 6 bases. Written as DNA, the CDR3 is TGTGCCAGCAGTTCCCTAGCGGGGGGGCCCGGGGAGCTGTTTTTT. Protein: CASSSLAGGPGELFF.

The chain recombines TRBV7-2 with TRBJ1-4; no clear D. With 3 bases removed from V and 4 bases from J, the gap between germline ends came to 15 bases. CDR1 and CDR2 from the germline V gene are SGHTA and FQGNSA. The CDR3 loop spans 16 amino acids. CDR3 loop: CASSFGPRVGNEKLFF. CDR3 nucleotides: TGTGCCAGCAGCTTCGGCCCCCGGGTGGGTAATGAAAAACTGTTTTTT.

The chain combines TRBV13 with TRBJ1-1; D possibly corresponds to TRBD1 (5 bases). Between the trimmed V and J ends, which lost 4 bases and 5 bases, there was a span of 14 bases. This CDR3 is built from 14 residues. Germline CDR1 PRHDT, CDR2 FYEKMQ (reference sequence). The CDR3 DNA reads as TGTGCCAGCAGCTCCGGGACTCTCGGGACTGAAGCTTTCTTT. Protein sequence: CASSSGTLGTEAFF. Full variable domain (rest looked up from reference TRBV13 and TRBJ1-1): AAGVIQSPRHLIKEKRETATLKCYPIPRHDTVYWYQQGPGQDPQFLISFYEKMQSDKGSIPDRFSAQQFSDYHSELNMSSLELGDSALYFCASSSGTLGTEAFFGQGTRLTVV.

As regards this clone: Other DNA sequences from this sample encode an identical CDR3 as well. This rearrangement joins TRBV7-3 to TRBJ1-2, with 7 bases identical to TRBD1. The germline V gene has CDR1 SGHTA and CDR2 FQGTGA. CDR3 length: 13 amino acids. Trimming took 5 bases from V and 2 from J; bases not matched to a gene: 2. The CDR3 loop reads CASSPGQNYGYTF. CDR3 nucleotides: TGTGCCAGCAGCCCGGGACAGAACTATGGCTACACCTTC.

The rearrangement links TRBV7-2 to TRBJ1-1, with TRBD1 as a possible D gene (5 bases). The CDR3 has 13 residues. V gave up 4 bases and J gave up 5 bases, with 11 bases separating them. Per germline, CDR1 SGHTA and CDR2 FQGNSA. CDR3 amino acids: CASSSQDTTEAFF. DNA of the CDR3: TGTGCCAGCAGCTCACAGGATACGACTGAAGCTTTCTTT.

This chain connects TRBV6-5 to TRBJ1-1; TRBD1 matches at 9 bases. This CDR3 region has 15 residues. V gave up 6 bases and J gave up 1 base; unmatched junction bases: 6. Germline assignment: CDR1 MNHEY and CDR2 SVGAGI. In nucleotides, the CDR3 is TGTGCCAGCAGGTATACAGGGGGCTCGAACACTGAAGCTTTCTTT. Translated, it gives CASRYTGGSNTEAFF.

The chain joins TRBV14 to TRBJ1-1; D is unresolved. Trimming shortened V by 3 bases and J by 8 bases, and 16 bases separated the two germline ends. This CDR3 contains 14 residues. Germline loops: CDR1 SGHDN, CDR2 FVKESK. CDR3 coding DNA: TGTGCCAGCAGCCATGGGTTGACTAATCCCGAAGCTTTCTTT. Protein sequence: CASSHGLTNPEAFF.

This rearrangement joins TRBV5-6 to TRBJ1-5; no reliable D call. Trimming stripped 0 bases from V and 3 bases from J, with 10 bases between. This CDR3 contains 15 residues. Germline V gene data show CDR1 as SGHDT and CDR2 as YYEEEE. The CDR3 here is CASSLVGDFNQPQHF. The CDR3 nucleotides read TGTGCCAGCAGCTTGGTAGGAGACTTCAATCAGCCCCAGCATTTT.

This clone was picked up one time. The chain employs TRBV5-4 and TRBJ1-1; tentative D call: TRBD1 (5 bases). The V and J ends lost 5 bases and 1 base respectively, with 15 bases between them. Germline loops: CDR1 SGHNT, CDR2 YYREEE (reference sequence). The CDR3 runs 15 residues. The CDR3 region is CASRFSQGGNTEAFF. Written as DNA, the CDR3 is TGTGCCAGCAGATTTTCGCAGGGAGGGAACACTGAAGCTTTCTTT.

The gene calls are TRBV2 and TRBJ1-3; D is undetermined. The germline gives CDR1 SNHLY, CDR2 FYNNEI. V dropped 0 bases and J dropped 6 bases, with 9 bases sitting between them. CDR3 size: 14 residues. CDR3: CASSEAPSANTIYF. The CDR3 bases are TGTGCCAGCAGTGAAGCGCCTAGCGCAAACACCATATATTTT.

This chain connects TRBV12-5 to TRBJ1-2; D possibly corresponds to TRBD1 (5 bases). Germline loops: CDR1 LGHNT, CDR2 FRNRAP. Trimming took off 1 base at V and 2 bases at J, with 8 bases between the two ends. The CDR3 totals 14 residues. In DNA, the CDR3 is TGTGCTAGTGGTTTGGCGACAGAGAACTATGGCTACACCTTC. This codes for CASGLATENYGYTF.

This chain links TRBV12-5 with TRBJ2-2; 7 nucleotides agree with TRBD1. This CDR3 contains 16 residues. CDR1 is LGHNT, CDR2 FRNRAP, per germline. The ends lost 3 bases at V and 1 base at J; junction bases unmatched: 5. The CDR3 spells CASGFPWTGNTGELFF. The CDR3 DNA sequence: TGTGCTAGTGGTTTCCCCTGGACAGGGAACACCGGGGAGCTGTTTTTT.

In this sample, this clone turned up once. CDR3 amino acids: CAISSVGTNEKLFF. DNA for the CDR3: TGTGCCATCAGTTCGGTCGGGACTAATGAAAAACTGTTTTTT. The chain carries TRBV10-3 and TRBJ1-4; D is ambiguous. V dropped 5 bases and J dropped 2 bases, with 9 bases sitting between them. There are 14 residues in the CDR3. Germline CDR1 reads ENHRY; CDR2 reads SYGVKD.

The chain carries TRBV7-7 and TRBJ2-7, with D possibly matching TRBD2 (5 bases). Germline CDR1 SSHAT, CDR2 FNYEAQ (reference sequence). This CDR3 has 13 residues. Trimming removed 1 base at V and 4 bases at J, with 8 bases between. In DNA form, the CDR3 reads TGTGCCAGCAGCTTAGGCGGCGGGTACGAGCAGTACTTC. This encodes CASSLGGGYEQYF.

The chain carries TRBV28 and TRBJ2-7, with 7 positions matching TRBD1. Germline values: CDR1 MDHEN, CDR2 SYDVKM. The CDR3 loop spans 14 amino acids. V lost 3 bases, J lost 4 bases, and 6 bases stayed unmatched. The CDR3 is CASSFTTGSYEQYF. In DNA, the CDR3 is TGTGCCAGCAGTTTTACGACAGGGAGTTACGAGCAGTACTTC.

This CDR3 reads CASSERSGTEAFF. The CDR3 nucleotides read TGTGCCAGCAGCGAGCGTTCCGGGACTGAAGCTTTCTTT. This chain connects TRBV5-8 to TRBJ1-1; no reliable D call. This CDR3 is 13 amino acids long. Germline V gene data show CDR1 as SGHTS and CDR2 as YDEGEE. Trimming took off 4 bases at V and 5 bases at J, with 12 bases between the two ends.

This clone showed up just a few times. This same CDR3 is encoded by further DNA sequences in the sample. This sequence joins TRBV30 and TRBJ2-7; D is possibly TRBD2 (5 bases). V lost 2 bases and J 1 base, leaving 6 bases between the germline ends. There are 12 residues in the CDR3. Germline assignment: CDR1 GTSNPN and CDR2 SVGIG (reference sequence). The CDR3 DNA sequence: TGTGCCTGGAGTACGGGGTCCTACGAGCAGTACTTC. Its translation is CAWSTGSYEQYF. Combining the CDR3 with reference TRBV30 and TRBJ2-7 gives the whole variable domain SQTIHQWPATLVQPVGSPLSLECTVEGTSNPNLYWYRQAAGRGLQLLFYSVGIGQISSEVPQNLSASRPQDRQFILSSKKLLLSDSGFYLCAWSTGSYEQYFGPGTRLTVT.

On this clone: Different DNA sequences within this sample yield the same CDR3. The chain employs TRBV9 and TRBJ2-3; a possible D gene is TRBD1 (6 bases). The CDR3 is made up of 13 amino acids. V was pared by 5 bases and J by 1 base, with 8 bases between. Per germline, CDR1 SGDLS and CDR2 YYNGEE. This chain's CDR3 is CASSAGGTDTQYF. The CDR3 DNA reads TGTGCCAGCAGTGCAGGGGGCACAGATACGCAGTATTTT.

The sample holds a few counts of this clone. The V and J genes are TRBV11-2 and TRBJ2-1; tentative D call: TRBD2 (6 bases). V lost 6 bases to trimming and J lost 3 bases, with 15 bases between them. CDR1 is SGHAT, CDR2 FQNNGV, per germline. CDR3 length: 15 amino acids. CDR3 loop: CASSPTGTYYNEQFF. The CDR3 coding sequence is TGTGCCAGCAGTCCAACCGGGACTTACTACAATGAGCAGTTCTTC.

The V and J genes are TRBV2 and TRBJ2-7; a weak D match, TRBD1 (5 bases). The germline V gene encodes CDR1 SNHLY and CDR2 FYNNEI. Trimming cost V 3 bases and J 5 bases, with 11 bases left between them. This CDR3 has 13 residues. CDR3 DNA sequence: TGTGCCAGCAGTGACCCCGCAGGGAACGAGCAGTACTTC. As protein: CASSDPAGNEQYF.

The rearrangement links TRBV2 to TRBJ1-1; 12 bases fit TRBD1. Looked up from germline, CDR1 is SNHLY and CDR2 is FYNNEI. The CDR3 contains 16 residues. With 6 bases clipped from V and 4 bases from J, the junction kept 9 bases outside the gene matches. CDR3 residues: CASSLGTGGLATEAFF. CDR3 nucleotide sequence: TGTGCCAGCAGCCTGGGGACAGGGGGCTTGGCCACTGAAGCTTTCTTT. Filled out from reference TRBV2 and TRBJ1-1, the complete variable domain reads EPEVTQTPSHQVTQMGQEVILRCVPISNHLYFYWYRQILGQKVEFLVSFYNNEISEKSEIFDDQFSVERPDGSNFTLKIRSTKLEDSAMYFCASSLGTGGLATEAFFGQGTRLTVV.

The sample holds one count of this clone. The gene calls are TRBV6-5 and TRBJ2-2; D is unresolved. The V gene's germline CDR1 is MNHEY and CDR2 SVGAGI. This CDR3 region has 14 residues. Between the trimmed V and J ends, which lost 6 bases and 0 bases, there was a span of 8 bases. Written as DNA, the CDR3 is TGTGCCAGCAGCCTCACACCGAACACCGGGGAGCTGTTTTTT. Translating it yields CASSLTPNTGELFF.

V gene TRBV11-2 combines with J gene TRBJ2-1; the D is unclear. Germline lookup yields CDR1 SGHAT and CDR2 FQNNGV. CDR3 length equals 12 residues. V lost 3 bases to trimming and J lost 7 bases, with 7 bases between them. The CDR3 bases are TGTGCCAGCAGCTTTGCAGCGAATGAGCAGTTCTTC. This sequence encodes CASSFAANEQFF.